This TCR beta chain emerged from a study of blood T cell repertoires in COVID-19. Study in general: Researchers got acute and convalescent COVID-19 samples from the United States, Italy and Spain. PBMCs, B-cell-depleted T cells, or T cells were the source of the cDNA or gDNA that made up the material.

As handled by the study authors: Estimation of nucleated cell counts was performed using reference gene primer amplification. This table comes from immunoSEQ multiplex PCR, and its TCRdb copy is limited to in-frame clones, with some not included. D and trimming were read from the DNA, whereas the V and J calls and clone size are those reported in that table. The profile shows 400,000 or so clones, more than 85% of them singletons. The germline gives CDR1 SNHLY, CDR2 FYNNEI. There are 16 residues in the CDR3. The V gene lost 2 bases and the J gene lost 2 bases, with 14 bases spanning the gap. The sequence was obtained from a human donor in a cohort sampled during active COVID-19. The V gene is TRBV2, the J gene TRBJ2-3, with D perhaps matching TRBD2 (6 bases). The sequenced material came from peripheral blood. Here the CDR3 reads CASSEQRAILTDTQYF. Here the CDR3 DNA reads TGTGCCAGCAGTGAACAGCGGGCGATTCTCACAGATACGCAGTATTTT.